This is a list of T cell receptor beta chains from one sample in a study of cytomegalovirus exposure and HLA in healthy donors. Sequencing used immunoSEQ multiplex PCR; TCRdb keeps in-frame clones, though not all of them. The sample yields 90,000 to 130,000 clones, around nine tenths seen once. The specimen sequenced was PBMCs. These receptors came from a woman aged 25 to 45 in good health and CMV-seropositive. The CDR3 runs from the conserved cysteine through the conserved F or W. Each record gives: J gene, clone size, V gene, D gene, CDR3 DNA, CDR3 protein. D genes are given only for firm matches. The size entry is marked missing in some rows and otherwise reads once, few, many or a size class.

TRBJ2-5	once	TRBV30	TRBD2	TGTGCCTGGAGTGGAGCGGGAGAATGGGAGACCCAGTACTTC	CAWSGAGEWETQYF
TRBJ2-7	-	TRBV7-2	TRBD1	TGTGCCAGCAGCCCAGTGACAGGGAGCGAGCAGTACTTC	CASSPVTGSEQYF
TRBJ2-1	-	TRBV6-6	TRBD1	TGTGCCAGCAGTCGGGACAGTTACAATGAGCAGTTCTTC	CASSRDSYNEQFF
TRBJ2-3	-	TRBV4-1	TRBD2	TGCGCCAGCAGCCTTAGCGGGGGCTCCTCCACAGATACGCAGTATTTT	CASSLSGGSSTDTQYF
TRBJ2-5	-	TRBV9	TRBD2	TGTGCCAGCAGCGTCAGCGGGGCTGGGGAGACCCAGTACTTC	CASSVSGAGETQYF
TRBJ2-5	-	TRBV7-6	-	TGTGCCAGCACCGACAGCACAGGGAACCAAGAGACCCAGTACTTC	CASTDSTGNQETQYF
TRBJ2-2	once	TRBV14	TRBD1	TGTGCCAGCAGCCAGAACAGGGGGATCACCGGGGAGCTGTTTTTT	CASSQNRGITGELFF
TRBJ1-6	-	TRBV6-5	TRBD1	TGTGCCAGCAACAAGGGGGCGGGTTATAATTCACCCCTCCACTTT	CASNKGAGYNSPLHF
TRBJ2-7	few	TRBV9	-	TGTGCCAGCAGCGTATCGGAAGGGGGCTACGAGCAGTACTTC	CASSVSEGGYEQYF
TRBJ2-5	-	TRBV13	TRBD2	TGTGCCAGCAGCTCCGGGGGGGAGACCCAGTACTTC	CASSSGGETQYF
TRBJ1-2	-	TRBV30	TRBD1	TGTGCCTGGAGGACAGGGGAAGGGAAGGGCTATGGCTACACCTTC	CAWRTGEGKGYGYTF
TRBJ2-7	few	TRBV13	-	TGTGCCAGCTCCGAGGGAGTATACGAGCAGTACTTC	CASSEGVYEQYF
TRBJ1-2	-	TRBV9	-	TGTGCCAGCAGCCCCTCGACAGTTACCTATGGCTACACCTTC	CASSPSTVTYGYTF
TRBJ2-2	-	TRBV7-8	-	TGTGCCAGCAGCTTACTCCACACCGGGGAGCTGTTTTTT	CASSLLHTGELFF
TRBJ2-7	-	TRBV30	TRBD1	TGTGCCTGGAGTGCGGACAGGGGGCGCGAGCAGTACTTC	CAWSADRGREQYF
TRBJ1-2	-	TRBV19	TRBD1	TGTGCCAGTAGTATGGGACAGACTAACTATGGCTACACCTTC	CASSMGQTNYGYTF
TRBJ2-1	few	TRBV5-1	-	TGCGCCAGCAGCTTGGATGGGGCAGGGGACCAGTTCTTC	CASSLDGAGDQFF
TRBJ1-6	-	TRBV7-9	-	TGTGCCAGCAGCTTAGTGCAGGGGCCTTCACCCCTCCACTTT	CASSLVQGPSPLHF
TRBJ2-3	-	TRBV7-2	TRBD2	TGTGCCAGCAGCCCCGCCGGTGAGCGGGGAGACACAGATACGCAGTATTTT	CASSPAGERGDTDTQYF
TRBJ2-1	-	TRBV5-6	-	TGTGCCAGCAGCTTGGCCGCCGAGACTAGGACCAATGAGCAGTTCTTC	CASSLAAETRTNEQFF
TRBJ1-2	-	TRBV30	-	TGTGCCTGGAGTGTATTGCGCCAGGGTCTTGGGAGCTACACCTTC	CAWSVLRQGLGSYTF
TRBJ1-2	-	TRBV4-3	TRBD1	TGCGCCAGCAGCCAAGATATCGTCGTGGACAGGGCGAGAAGGGCTAACTATGGCTACACCTTC	CASSQDIVVDRARRANYGYTF
TRBJ2-1	-	TRBV18	-	TGTGCCAGCTCAGGCGGCGGGTCCTTCACTGAGCAGTTCTTC	CASSGGGSFTEQFF
TRBJ1-5	-	TRBV7-8	TRBD1	TGTGCCAGCAGCCCGTCGGGAGGGGGCCATCCCAATCAGCCCCAGCATTTT	CASSPSGGGHPNQPQHF
TRBJ2-1	-	TRBV28	TRBD2	TGTGCCAGCAGTTTATTATCCATAGCGGGAGGGCAAAATGAGCAGTTCTTC	CASSLLSIAGGQNEQFF
TRBJ2-7	-	TRBV27	TRBD2	TGTGCCAGCAGCCGCATAGGACTAGCGGGAGGCGCCCACGAGCAGTACTTC	CASSRIGLAGGAHEQYF
TRBJ2-5	-	TRBV4-2	-	TGTGCCAGCAGCCACTCAGGGTCCACAGAGACCCAGTACTTC	CASSHSGSTETQYF
TRBJ1-6	-	TRBV7-9	-	TGTGCCAGCAGCTTAGATAGCCTCAGGAGGCTTGGATCACCCCTCCACTTT	CASSLDSLRRLGSPLHF
TRBJ1-2	-	TRBV30	TRBD1	TGTGCCTGGAAGGGGGCTGACTATGGCTACACCTTC	CAWKGADYGYTF
TRBJ2-3	-	TRBV9	TRBD2	TGTGCCAGCAGCGTGACTAGCGGATATACAGATACGCAGTATTTT	CASSVTSGYTDTQYF
TRBJ2-6	-	TRBV30	-	TGTGCCTGGTCCGGGGACTCTGGGGCCAACGTCCTGACTTTC	CAWSGDSGANVLTF
TRBJ1-4	-	TRBV30	-	TGTGCCTGGAGTGCTCCCCCCCCCGAAAAACTGTTTTTT	CAWSAPPPEKLFF
TRBJ2-1	-	TRBV11-2	-	TGTGCCAGCAGTTCATCGGGTCCAAACAATGAGCAGTTCTTC	CASSSSGPNNEQFF
TRBJ1-2	-	TRBV28	-	TGTGCCAGCAGTTTCCCCGCGGGGAGGGGCTATGGCTACACCTTC	CASSFPAGRGYGYTF
TRBJ1-2	-	TRBV7-9	-	TGTGCCAGCAGCTTAGAGGAGTGGCCCTTCCCCTCTAACTATGGCTACACCTTC	CASSLEEWPFPSNYGYTF